The sample holds one count of the clone carrying this TCR beta chain. The antigen remains undetermined. This record comes from a study of T-cell reconstitution after alpha-beta-depleted transplantation in children. Study-level findings and limits: The authors attributed T-cell counts and diversity one year after transplant mostly to newly produced T cells. Roughly two months post-transplant, alpha-beta T cells reportedly originated from several hundred graft clones that had expanded. Where some patients showed high TCRbeta diversity at day 60, it came from recipient T cells and thymic progenitors that had survived.

A library of TCRbeta sequences, prepared with unique molecular identifiers, was generated. Each CDR3 protein gets one entry after TCRdb re-called the PCR reads with MiXCR. The sample carries around 370,000 distinct CDR3 sequences, around 15% recorded once. V gave up 5 bases and J gave up 3 bases, with 11 bases separating them. The germline gives CDR1 SQVTM, CDR2 ANQGSEA. The CDR3 runs 12 residues. The chain couples TRBV29-1 to TRBJ2-7; D is undetermined. The sample consisted of PBMCs, mostly from graft donor cells, taken 360 days after TCRalphabeta/CD19-depleted stem cell transplant. The receptor's source is a male patient aged 2 to 10 who had a stem cell transplant for acute lymphoblastic leukemia, so the T cells may come from the graft donor. The CDR3, as DNA: TGCAGCGTTCTTATCCAGGACTACGAGCAGTACTTC. Protein sequence: CSVLIQDYEQYF.